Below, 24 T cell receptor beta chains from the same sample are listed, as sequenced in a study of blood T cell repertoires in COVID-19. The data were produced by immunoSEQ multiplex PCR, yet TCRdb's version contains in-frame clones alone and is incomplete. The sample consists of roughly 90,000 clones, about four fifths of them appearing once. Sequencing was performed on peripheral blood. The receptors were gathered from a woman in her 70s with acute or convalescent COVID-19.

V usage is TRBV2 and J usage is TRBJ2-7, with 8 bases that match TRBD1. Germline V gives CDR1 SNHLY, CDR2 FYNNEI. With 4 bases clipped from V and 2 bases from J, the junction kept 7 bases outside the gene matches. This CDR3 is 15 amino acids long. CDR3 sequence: CASSVQGQATYEQYF. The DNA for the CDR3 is TGTGCCAGCAGTGTTCAGGGACAGGCAACCTACGAGCAGTACTTC.

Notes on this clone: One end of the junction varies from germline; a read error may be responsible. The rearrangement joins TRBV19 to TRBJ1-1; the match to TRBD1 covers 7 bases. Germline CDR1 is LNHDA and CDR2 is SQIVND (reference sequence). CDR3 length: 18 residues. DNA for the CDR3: TGTGCCAGCAGTAGGGCTCGGACAGGCGGCTGGCACGACACTGAAGCTTTCTTT. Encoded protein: CASSRARTGGWHDTEAFF.

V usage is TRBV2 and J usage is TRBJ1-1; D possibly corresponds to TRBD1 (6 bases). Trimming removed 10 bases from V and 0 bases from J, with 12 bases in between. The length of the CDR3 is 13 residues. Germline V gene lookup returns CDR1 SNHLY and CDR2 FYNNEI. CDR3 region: CATTGLMNTEAFF. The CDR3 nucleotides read TGTGCCACTACAGGGTTGATGAACACTGAAGCTTTCTTT.

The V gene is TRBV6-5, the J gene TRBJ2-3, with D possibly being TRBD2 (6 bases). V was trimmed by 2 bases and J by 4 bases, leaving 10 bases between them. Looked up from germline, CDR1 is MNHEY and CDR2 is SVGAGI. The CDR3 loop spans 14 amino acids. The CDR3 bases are TGTGCCAGCAGTTACGACCCGGGGGCAGATACGCAGTATTTT. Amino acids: CASSYDPGADTQYF.

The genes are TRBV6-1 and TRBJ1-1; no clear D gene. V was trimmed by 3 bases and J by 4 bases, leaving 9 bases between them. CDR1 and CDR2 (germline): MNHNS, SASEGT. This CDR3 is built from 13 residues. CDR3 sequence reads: CASSELQSTEAFF. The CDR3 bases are TGTGCCAGCAGTGAGTTACAGTCCACTGAAGCTTTCTTT.

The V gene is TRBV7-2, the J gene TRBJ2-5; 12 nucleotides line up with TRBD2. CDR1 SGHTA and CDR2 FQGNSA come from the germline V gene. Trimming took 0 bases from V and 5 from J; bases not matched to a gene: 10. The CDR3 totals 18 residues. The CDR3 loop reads CASSLASVLAGGQETQYF. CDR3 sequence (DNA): TGTGCCAGCAGCTTAGCCTCGGTGCTAGCGGGGGGGCAGGAGACCCAGTACTTC.

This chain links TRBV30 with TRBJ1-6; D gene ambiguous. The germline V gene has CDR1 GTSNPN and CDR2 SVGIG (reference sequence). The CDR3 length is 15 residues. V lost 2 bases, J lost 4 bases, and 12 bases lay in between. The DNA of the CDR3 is TGTGCCTGGAGTTCCCTGAAACGGTATAATTCACCCCTCCACTTT. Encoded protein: CAWSSLKRYNSPLHF.

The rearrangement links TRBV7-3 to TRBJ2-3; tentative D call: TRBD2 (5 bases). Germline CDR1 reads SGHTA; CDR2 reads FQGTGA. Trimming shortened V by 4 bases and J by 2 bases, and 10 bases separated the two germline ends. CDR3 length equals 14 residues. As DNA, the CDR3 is TGTGCCAGCAGCTCCCTAGCCGCCACAGATACGCAGTATTTT. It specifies CASSSLAATDTQYF.

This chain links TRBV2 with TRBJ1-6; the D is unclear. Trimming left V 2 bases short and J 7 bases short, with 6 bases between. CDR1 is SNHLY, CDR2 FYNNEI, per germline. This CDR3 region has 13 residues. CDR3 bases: TGTGCCAGCAGTGAAAACTTGAATTCACCCCTCCACTTT. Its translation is CASSENLNSPLHF. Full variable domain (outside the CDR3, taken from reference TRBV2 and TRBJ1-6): EPEVTQTPSHQVTQMGQEVILRCVPISNHLYFYWYRQILGQKVEFLVSFYNNEISEKSEIFDDQFSVERPDGSNFTLKIRSTKLEDSAMYFCASSENLNSPLHFGNGTRLTVT.

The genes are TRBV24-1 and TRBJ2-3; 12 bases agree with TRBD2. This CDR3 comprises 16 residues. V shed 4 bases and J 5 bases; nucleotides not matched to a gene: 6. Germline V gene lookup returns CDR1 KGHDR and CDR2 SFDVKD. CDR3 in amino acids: CATSDRTSGDLDTQYF. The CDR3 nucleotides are TGTGCCACCAGTGACCGGACTAGCGGGGACTTAGATACGCAGTATTTT.

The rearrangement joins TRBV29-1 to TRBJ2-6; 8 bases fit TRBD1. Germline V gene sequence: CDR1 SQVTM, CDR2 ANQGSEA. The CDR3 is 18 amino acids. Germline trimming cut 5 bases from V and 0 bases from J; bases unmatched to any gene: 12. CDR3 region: CSVKTRDRSLSGANVLTF. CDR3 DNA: TGCAGCGTTAAAACCCGGGACAGGTCCCTCTCTGGGGCCAACGTCCTGACTTTC.

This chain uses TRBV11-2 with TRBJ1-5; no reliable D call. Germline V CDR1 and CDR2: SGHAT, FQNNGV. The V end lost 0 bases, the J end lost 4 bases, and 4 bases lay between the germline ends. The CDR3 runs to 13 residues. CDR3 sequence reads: CASSLDRNQPQHF. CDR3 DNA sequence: TGTGCCAGCAGCTTAGACAGGAATCAGCCCCAGCATTTT.

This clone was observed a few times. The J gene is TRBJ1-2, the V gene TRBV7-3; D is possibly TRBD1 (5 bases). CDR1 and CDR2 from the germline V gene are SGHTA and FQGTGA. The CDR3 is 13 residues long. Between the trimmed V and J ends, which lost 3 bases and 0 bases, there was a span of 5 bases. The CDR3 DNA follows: TGTGCCAGCAGCTTGGGGCCTAACTATGGCTACACCTTC. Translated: CASSLGPNYGYTF. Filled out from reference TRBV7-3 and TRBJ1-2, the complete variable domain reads GAGVSQTPSNKVTEKGKYVELRCDPISGHTALYWYRQSLGQGPEFLIYFQGTGAADDSGLPNDRFFAVRPEGSVSTLKIQRTERGDSAVYLCASSLGPNYGYTFGSGTRLTVV.

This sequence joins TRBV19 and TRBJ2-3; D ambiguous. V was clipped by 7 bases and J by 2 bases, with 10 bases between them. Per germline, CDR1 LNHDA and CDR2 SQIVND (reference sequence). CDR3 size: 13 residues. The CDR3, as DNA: TGTGCCAGTAACGCGGATTACACAGATACGCAGTATTTT. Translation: CASNADYTDTQYF.

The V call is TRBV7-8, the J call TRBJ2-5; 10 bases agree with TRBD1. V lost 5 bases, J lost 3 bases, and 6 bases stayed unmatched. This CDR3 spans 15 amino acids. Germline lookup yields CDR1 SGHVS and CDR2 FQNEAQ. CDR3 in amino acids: CASSRPGTGEETQYF. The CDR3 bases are TGTGCCAGCAGCCGCCCCGGGACAGGGGAAGAGACCCAGTACTTC.

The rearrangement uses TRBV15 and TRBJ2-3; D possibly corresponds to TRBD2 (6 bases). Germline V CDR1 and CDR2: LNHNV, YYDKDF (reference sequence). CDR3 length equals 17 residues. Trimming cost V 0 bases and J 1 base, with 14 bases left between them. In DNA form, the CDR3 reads TGTGCCACCAGCAGAGACCCCGGGACGGGGGGCACAGATACGCAGTATTTT. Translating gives CATSRDPGTGGTDTQYF.

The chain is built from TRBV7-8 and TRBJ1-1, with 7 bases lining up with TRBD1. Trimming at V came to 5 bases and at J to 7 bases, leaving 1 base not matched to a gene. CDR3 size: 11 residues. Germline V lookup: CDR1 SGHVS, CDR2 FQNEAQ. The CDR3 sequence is CASSQGVEAFF. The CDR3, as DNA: TGTGCCAGCAGCCAGGGGGTTGAAGCTTTCTTT.

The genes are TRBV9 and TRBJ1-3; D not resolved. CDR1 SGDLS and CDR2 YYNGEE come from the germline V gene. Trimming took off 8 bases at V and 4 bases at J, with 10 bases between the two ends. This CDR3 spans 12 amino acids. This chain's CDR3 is CASGAAGNTIYF. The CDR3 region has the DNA TGTGCCAGTGGAGCCGCAGGAAACACCATATATTTT.

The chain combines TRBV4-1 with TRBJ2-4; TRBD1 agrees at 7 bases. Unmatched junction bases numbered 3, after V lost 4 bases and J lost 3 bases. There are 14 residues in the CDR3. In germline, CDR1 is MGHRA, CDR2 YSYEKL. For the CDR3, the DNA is TGCGCCAGCAGCCTCGGACAGGTCAAAAACATTCAGTACTTC. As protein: CASSLGQVKNIQYF.

The CDR3 DNA follows: TGTGCCTGGAGTAATAGGGGATGGGGCACTGAAGCTTTCTTT. Protein sequence: CAWSNRGWGTEAFF. The genes are TRBV30 and TRBJ1-1; weak D call: TRBD1 (5 bases). Per germline, CDR1 GTSNPN and CDR2 SVGIG (reference sequence). V lost 2 bases and J 4 bases, leaving 14 bases between the germline ends. The CDR3 consists of 14 residues.

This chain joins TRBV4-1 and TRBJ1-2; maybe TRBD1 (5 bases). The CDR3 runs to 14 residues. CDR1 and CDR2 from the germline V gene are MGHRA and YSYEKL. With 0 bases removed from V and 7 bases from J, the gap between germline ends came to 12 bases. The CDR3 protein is CASSQEEGVGGYTF. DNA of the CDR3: TGCGCCAGCAGCCAAGAAGAAGGGGTCGGTGGCTACACCTTC.

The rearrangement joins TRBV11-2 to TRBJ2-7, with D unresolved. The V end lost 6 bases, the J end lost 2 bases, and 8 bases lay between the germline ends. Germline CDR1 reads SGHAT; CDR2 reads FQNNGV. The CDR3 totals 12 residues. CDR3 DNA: TGTGCCAGCAGTCCACCAGCCTACGAGCAGTACTTC. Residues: CASSPPAYEQYF.

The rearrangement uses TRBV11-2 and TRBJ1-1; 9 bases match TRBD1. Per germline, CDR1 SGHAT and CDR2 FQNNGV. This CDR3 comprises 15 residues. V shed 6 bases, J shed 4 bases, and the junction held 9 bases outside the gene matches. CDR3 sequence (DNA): TGTGCCAGCAGTTATAGACAGGGGGGGACCACTGAAGCTTTCTTT. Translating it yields CASSYRQGGTTEAFF.

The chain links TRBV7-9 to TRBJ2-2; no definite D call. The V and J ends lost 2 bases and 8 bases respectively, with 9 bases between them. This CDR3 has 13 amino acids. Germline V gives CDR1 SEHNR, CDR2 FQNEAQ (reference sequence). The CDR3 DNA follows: TGTGCCAGCAGCTTATCTAGTCCGGGGGAGCTGTTTTTT. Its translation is CASSLSSPGELFF. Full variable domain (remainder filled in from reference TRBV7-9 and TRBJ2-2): DTGVSQNPRHKITKRGQNVTFRCDPISEHNRLYWYRQTLGQGPEFLTYFQNEAQLEKSRLLSDRFSAERPKGSFSTLEIQRTEQGDSAMYLCASSLSSPGELFFGEGSRLTVL.